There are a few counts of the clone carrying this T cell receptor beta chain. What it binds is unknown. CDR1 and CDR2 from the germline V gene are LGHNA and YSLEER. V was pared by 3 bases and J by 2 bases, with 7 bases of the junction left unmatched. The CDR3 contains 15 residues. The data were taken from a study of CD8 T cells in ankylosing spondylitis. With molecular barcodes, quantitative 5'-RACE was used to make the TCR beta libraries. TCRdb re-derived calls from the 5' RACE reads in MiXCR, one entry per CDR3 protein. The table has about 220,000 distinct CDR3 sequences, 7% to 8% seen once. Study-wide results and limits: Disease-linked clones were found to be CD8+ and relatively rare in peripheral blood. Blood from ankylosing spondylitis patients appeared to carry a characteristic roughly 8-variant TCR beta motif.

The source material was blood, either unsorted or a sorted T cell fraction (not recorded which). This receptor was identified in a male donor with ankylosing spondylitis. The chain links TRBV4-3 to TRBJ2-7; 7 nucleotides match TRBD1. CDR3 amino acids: CASSHTNRGPYEQYF. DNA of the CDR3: TGCGCCAGCAGCCACACGAACAGGGGTCCCTACGAGCAGTACTTC.